This record concerns one T cell receptor (beta chain) sequence. As handled by the study authors: Quantification of nucleated cells was approximated via reference gene primer amplification. The protocol was immunoSEQ multiplex PCR, while the TCRdb copy is restricted to in-frame clones and leaves out a portion. The V and J calls and the clone size are those of that table, but D and trimming were determined from the DNA. The repertoire holds 200,000 to 250,000 clones, with 70% to 90% as singletons. Germline-derived CDR1 and CDR2 are MNHEY and SVGAGI. V was clipped by 6 bases and J by 12 bases; unmatched bases: 11. This CDR3 contains 13 residues. These data originate in a study of blood T cell repertoires in COVID-19. As for the study in general: The United States, Italy and Spain were the sources of the acute and convalescent COVID-19 samples. Nucleic acid was either cDNA or gDNA, and it came from T cells, B-cell-depleted T cells, or PBMCs.

Participant-given clinical history determined each cohort assignment. This TCR came from a man aged 30-40 years who had recovered from COVID-19. This chain connects TRBV6-5 to TRBJ1-2; 9 bases are a match to TRBD1. Sequenced sample: PBMCs or T cells enriched from blood (not recorded which). The CDR3 DNA reads as TGTGCCAGCAGGGCCCGGGACAGGGCTCTGGACACCTTC. This codes for CASRARDRALDTF.